This entry lists 2 T cell receptor beta chains sequenced from one sample in a study of blood T cell repertoires in COVID-19. Using immunoSEQ multiplex PCR, the repertoire was profiled, and TCRdb retains in-frame clones only, with some absent. The data show about 240,000 clones, around 87% seen once. The sequencing sample was made of PBMCs or T cells enriched from blood (not recorded which). The receptors here all came from a woman aged 40 to 55 with acute COVID-19.

The chain joins TRBV10-3 to TRBJ2-5; 9 positions agree with TRBD2. Germline assignment: CDR1 ENHRY and CDR2 SYGVKD. Losses at the gene ends were 2 bases for V and 5 bases for J; bases not matched to a gene: 6. The CDR3 runs to 15 residues. CDR3 protein: CAISERSTSGETQYF. CDR3 nucleotides: TGTGCCATCAGTGAGCGATCGACTAGCGGCGAGACCCAGTACTTC.

V is TRBV6-5 and J is TRBJ2-2; D gene unclear. The CDR3 is 16 amino acids. CDR1 and CDR2 from the germline V gene are MNHEY and SVGAGI. Between the trimmed V and J ends, which lost 4 bases and 1 base, there was a span of 13 bases. DNA for the CDR3: TGTGCCAGCAGTTCCTCCCACACAGTGAACACCGGGGAGCTGTTTTTT. Translation gives CASSSSHTVNTGELFF.